This T cell receptor (beta chain) was sequenced for a study of shared clonotypes between healthy human individuals. Study results and limitations: Donor scarcity curtailed the genetic and exposure-history diversity represented herein. Clonotypes which were not shared had lower generation probabilities than clonotypes that all four donors shared.

About this clone itself: Its antigen is not known.

Assay runs were performed at deep level. Method: immunoSEQ multiplex PCR; TCRdb's copy keeps in-frame clones and lacks some. This sample has approximately 2.5 million clones; roughly 93% occur once, and the top ten carry around 0.4%. V lost 7 bases to trimming and J lost 5 bases; unmatched junction nucleotides: 8. Germline V gene sequence: CDR1 MDHEN, CDR2 SYDVKM. The CDR3 has 15 residues. This TCR came from a man aged 18 to 35 in good health. Some clones in this sample may be carry-over from other donors' samples. Material for sequencing was naive CD4+ T cells from PBMCs. The subset here: CD45RA+ positively selected. The chain is built from TRBV28 and TRBJ1-4, with 9 bases that match TRBD1. The CDR3 region has the DNA TGTGCCAGCACCCTTGGGGACAGGGCGAATGAAAAACTGTTTTTT. Protein sequence: CASTLGDRANEKLFF.